One and the same sample provided the 15 T cell receptor beta chains below, sequenced in a study of shared T cell receptors in the human thymus. Assay used: immunoSEQ multiplex PCR; TCRdb lists only in-frame clones, some missing. The table shows about 380,000 clones, with around 95% occurring only once. The sequencing sample was made of thymocytes. The receptor source for this set is a human donor.

The gene calls are TRBV7-9 and TRBJ2-7; 12 bases agree with TRBD1. This CDR3 spans 18 amino acids. In germline, CDR1 is SEHNR, CDR2 FQNEAQ (reference sequence). With V trimmed by 0 bases and J by 5 bases, 11 bases remained unmatched. This chain's CDR3 is CASSLARDRGLPRHEQYF. The CDR3 nucleotides are TGTGCCAGCAGCTTAGCACGGGACAGGGGGCTTCCCAGGCACGAGCAGTACTTC.

This chain links TRBV7-8 with TRBJ2-6, with D perhaps given as TRBD1 or TRBD2 (5 bases each). Trimming removed 2 bases from V and 4 bases from J, with 9 bases in between. The germline V gene has CDR1 SGHVS and CDR2 FQNEAQ. This CDR3 has 15 amino acids. CDR3 DNA sequence: TGTGCCAGCAGCTTAAGAGGGGTCGGGGCCAACGTCCTGACTTTC. Translated, it gives CASSLRGVGANVLTF.

This clone was found once. This chain links TRBV19 with TRBJ1-1; TRBD1 matches at 9 bases. CDR3 length: 16 residues. Germline trimming cut 3 bases from V and 5 bases from J; bases unmatched to any gene: 10. The germline CDR1 and CDR2 sequences are LNHDA and SQIVND (reference sequence). The CDR3 nucleotides are TGTGCCAGTAGTATCCGACAGGGGGTGGGTGGGACTGAAGCTTTCTTT. Protein sequence: CASSIRQGVGGTEAFF.

The chain joins TRBV7-8 to TRBJ2-1; a possible D gene is TRBD2 (5 bases). CDR3 length equals 11 residues. Germline CDR1 and CDR2: SGHVS and FQNEAQ. The CDR3 reads CRRLAPNEQFF. CDR3 DNA: TGTCGTCGGCTAGCCCCGAATGAGCAGTTCTTC.

The rearrangement links TRBV5-1 to TRBJ2-5; D is perhaps TRBD2 (5 bases). The CDR3 contains 16 residues. Germline CDR1 is SGHRS and CDR2 is YFSETQ. V lost 2 bases, J lost 5 bases, and 19 bases lay in between. CDR3 sequence (DNA): TGCGCCAGCAGCTTCTTGAGCGGCCCATTCGAGGAGACCCAGTACTTC. This codes for CASSFLSGPFEETQYF.

The chain uses TRBV9 and TRBJ1-1; no clear D. The CDR3 is 16 amino acids. Germline V gene sequence: CDR1 SGDLS, CDR2 YYNGEE. Trimming took off 0 bases at V and 8 bases at J, with 20 bases between the two ends. The CDR3 sequence is CASSVGPSAGGSEAFF. DNA for the CDR3: TGTGCCAGCAGCGTAGGTCCTTCGGCGGGCGGGTCCGAAGCTTTCTTT.

The chain's CDR3 is CAWSVYGGEQYF. For the CDR3, the DNA is TGTGCCTGGAGTGTTTATGGGGGAGAGCAGTACTTC. The V call is TRBV30, the J call TRBJ2-7; perhaps D is TRBD1 or TRBD2 (5 bases each). Germline V lookup: CDR1 GTSNPN, CDR2 SVGIG (reference sequence). V shed 0 bases and J shed 7 bases, with 10 bases lying between them. There are 12 residues in the CDR3.

J is TRBJ2-1 and V is TRBV7-2; unclear D gene. Germline lookup yields CDR1 SGHTA and CDR2 FQGNSA. This CDR3 is 12 amino acids long. The ends were cut back, 4 bases at V and 10 bases at J, with 11 bases in the middle. Here the CDR3 reads CASSSGGPEQFF. CDR3 sequence (DNA): TGTGCCAGCAGCTCAGGTGGACCGGAGCAGTTCTTC.

The count of this clone is one. The chain joins TRBV6-4 to TRBJ1-1, with 10 bases lining up with TRBD1. The CDR3 extends over 13 amino acids. The V segment lost 7 bases and the J segment 9 bases; nucleotides outside the gene matches: 8. Germline assignment: CDR1 MRHNA and CDR2 SNTAGT. CDR3 coding DNA: TGTGCCAGCATACTCGACAGGGGGCGTAAAGCTTTCTTT. This codes for CASILDRGRKAFF.

In regard to this clone: Other DNA sequences of this sample code for an identical CDR3. The chain employs TRBV28 and TRBJ2-7, with 14 bases matching TRBD2. CDR1 and CDR2 (germline): MDHEN, SYDVKM. CDR3 length: 15 amino acids. With V trimmed by 5 bases and J by 4 bases, 4 bases remained unmatched. CDR3 loop: CASSDGTSGRYEQYF. CDR3 coding DNA: TGTGCCAGCAGTGATGGGACTAGCGGGAGATACGAGCAGTACTTC. Full variable domain (missing parts from reference TRBV28 and TRBJ2-7): DVKVTQSSRYLVKRTGEKVFLECVQDMDHENMFWYRQDPGLGLRLIYFSYDVKMKEKGDIPEGYSVSREKKERFSLILESASTNQTSMYLCASSDGTSGRYEQYFGPGTRLTVT.

The J gene is TRBJ2-5, the V gene TRBV18, with TRBD1 matching 11 bases. Germline V gene data show CDR1 as KGHSH and CDR2 as LQKENI. The CDR3 extends over 17 amino acids. V lost 0 bases, J lost 3 bases, and 6 bases stayed unmatched. The DNA for the CDR3 is TGTGCCAGCTCACCACCCCAAGGGGACAGGGGGAAAGAGACCCAGTACTTC. It specifies CASSPPQGDRGKETQYF. The complete variable domain, with remaining parts taken from reference TRBV18 and TRBJ2-5, reads NAGVMQNPRHLVRRRGQEARLRCSPMKGHSHVYWYRQLPEEGLKFMVYLQKENIIDESGMPKERFSAEFPKEGPSILRIQQVVRGDSAAYFCASSPPQGDRGKETQYFGPGTRLLVL.

The chain has TRBV29-1 and TRBJ2-3, with 8 bases fitting TRBD1. The CDR3 contains 18 residues. CDR1 and CDR2 (germline): SQVTM, ANQGSEA. The junction had 16 bases not matched to a gene; V was cut back by 3 bases and J by 2 bases. CDR3 in DNA: TGCAGCGTTGACCCCCCCGCCGGGACAGGCACCCTCACAGATACGCAGTATTTT. It encodes CSVDPPAGTGTLTDTQYF.

This clone has only a few counts. This rearrangement joins TRBV27 to TRBJ2-6; TRBD1 is a possible D gene (5 bases). This CDR3 spans 17 amino acids. Trimming took off 5 bases at V and 1 base at J, with 15 bases between the two ends. CDR1 and CDR2 from the germline V gene are MNHEY and SMNVEV (reference sequence). CDR3 sequence reads: CASSVGQGKSGANVLTF. CDR3 bases: TGTGCCAGCAGTGTAGGGCAGGGTAAATCTGGGGCCAACGTCCTGACTTTC.

This clone came up once. The chain recombines TRBV7-3 with TRBJ2-1; 9 bases fit TRBD2. After removal of 4 bases from V and 2 bases from J, the junction contained 3 bases not matched to a gene. CDR1 and CDR2 from the germline V gene are SGHTA and FQGTGA. This CDR3 is built from 15 residues. CDR3 nucleotide sequence: TGTGCCAGCAGCTCAGCGGGAGGTACCTACAATGAGCAGTTCTTC. This sequence encodes CASSSAGGTYNEQFF.

CDR3 sequence (DNA): TGCAGCGTTAGTGGTGGCTACACCTTC. Amino acids: CSVSGGYTF. The chain combines TRBV29-1 with TRBJ1-2; D is unclear. Germline-derived CDR1 and CDR2 are SQVTM and ANQGSEA. V lost 5 bases, J lost 7 bases, and 5 bases lay in between. The CDR3 is made up of 9 amino acids.